Detailed here is one TCR beta chain. Other DNA sequences in the sample encode the same CDR3. The sample belongs to a study of shared clonotypes between healthy human individuals. The length of the CDR3 is 14 residues. Losses at the gene ends were 6 bases for V and 6 bases for J; bases not matched to a gene: 4. CDR1 and CDR2 from the germline V gene are MNHEY and SMNVEV (reference sequence). CD45RO-negative cells were positively selected for CCR7, leaving out terminally differentiated effector memory CD45RA+ cells. The data were produced by immunoSEQ multiplex PCR, yet TCRdb's version contains in-frame clones alone and is incomplete. The sample lists a few million clones, just under 95% occurring once.

The TCR sequence derives from a man between 18 and 29 years old in good health. Some clones in this sample may be carry-over from other donors' samples. The specimen was naive CD8+ T cells from PBMCs. V is TRBV27 and J is TRBJ1-5; 11 bases are a match to TRBD1. The CDR3 sequence is CASSAGQGAQPQHF. CDR3 DNA: TGTGCCAGCAGCGCTGGACAGGGGGCTCAGCCCCAGCATTTT.